This T cell receptor (beta chain) was obtained from a study of spatial heterogeneity in lung cancer. Across the study: There were 65 or so donors, all of them untreated patients with early-stage non-small cell lung cancer.

TCRdb redid the calling of the 5' RACE reads with MiXCR, one entry per CDR3 protein. The sample has tens of thousands of distinct CDR3 sequences, 9.7% seen once. This clonotype was detected only once. Time point here: blood at routine non-recurrence follow-up after resection. Whole RNA, isolated from tumor, nontumor lung or frozen PBMC, was sequenced without prior sorting. The CDR3 extends over 13 amino acids. Germline lookup yields CDR1 SNHLY and CDR2 FYNNEI. Trimming shortened V by 3 bases and J by 4 bases, and 8 bases separated the two germline ends. Source: PBMCs, taken at follow-up. The TCR was taken from a male donor with early-stage non-small cell lung cancer. This chain connects TRBV2 to TRBJ2-3; tentatively, D is TRBD2 (5 bases). CDR3 in amino acids: CASSDLAPDTQYF. CDR3 coding DNA: TGTGCCAGCAGTGACCTAGCCCCAGATACGCAGTATTTT.